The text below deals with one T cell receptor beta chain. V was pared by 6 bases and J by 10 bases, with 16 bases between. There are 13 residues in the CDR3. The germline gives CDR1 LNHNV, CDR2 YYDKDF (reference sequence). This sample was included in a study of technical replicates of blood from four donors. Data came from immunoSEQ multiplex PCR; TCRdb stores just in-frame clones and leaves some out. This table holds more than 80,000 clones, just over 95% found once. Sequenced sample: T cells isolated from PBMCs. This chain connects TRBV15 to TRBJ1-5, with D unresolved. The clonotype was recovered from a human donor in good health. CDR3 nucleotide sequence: TGTGCCACCAGAGCACCTTGGGTACTACCCCAGCATTTT. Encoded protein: CATRAPWVLPQHF. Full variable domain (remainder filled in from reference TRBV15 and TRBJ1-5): DAMVIQNPRYQVTQFGKPVTLSCSQTLNHNVMYWYQQKSSQAPKLLFHYYDKDFNNEADTPDNFQSRRPNTSFCFLDIRSPGLGDTAMYLCATRAPWVLPQHFGDGTRLSIL.